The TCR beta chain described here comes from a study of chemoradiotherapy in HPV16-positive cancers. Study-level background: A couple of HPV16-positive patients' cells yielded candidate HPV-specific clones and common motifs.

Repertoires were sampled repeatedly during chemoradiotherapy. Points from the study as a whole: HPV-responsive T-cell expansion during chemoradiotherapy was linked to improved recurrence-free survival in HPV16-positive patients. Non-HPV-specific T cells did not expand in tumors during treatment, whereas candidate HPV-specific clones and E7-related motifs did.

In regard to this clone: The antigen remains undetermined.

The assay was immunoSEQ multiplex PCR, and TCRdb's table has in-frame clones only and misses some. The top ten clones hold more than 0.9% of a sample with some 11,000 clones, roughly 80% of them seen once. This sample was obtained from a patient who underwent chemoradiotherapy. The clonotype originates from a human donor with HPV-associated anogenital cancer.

CDR3 amino acids: CSASRDEQYF. CDR3 sequence (DNA): TGCAGTGCTAGCAGGGACGAGCAGTACTTC. The rearrangement links TRBV20-1 to TRBJ2-7; tentative D call: TRBD1 (5 bases). This CDR3 is built from 10 residues. CDR1 and CDR2 (germline): DFQATT, SNEGSKA (reference sequence). V lost 3 bases and J lost 5, with 5 bases in between.